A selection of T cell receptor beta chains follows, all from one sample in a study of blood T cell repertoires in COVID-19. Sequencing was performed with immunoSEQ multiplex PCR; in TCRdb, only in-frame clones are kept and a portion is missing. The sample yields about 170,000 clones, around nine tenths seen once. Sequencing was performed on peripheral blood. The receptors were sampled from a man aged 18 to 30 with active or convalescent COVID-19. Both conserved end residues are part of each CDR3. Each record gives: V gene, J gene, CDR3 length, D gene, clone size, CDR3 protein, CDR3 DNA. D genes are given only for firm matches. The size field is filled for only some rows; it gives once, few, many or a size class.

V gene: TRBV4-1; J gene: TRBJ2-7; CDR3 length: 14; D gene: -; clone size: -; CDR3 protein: CASSQQEAGDEQYF; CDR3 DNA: TGCGCCAGCAGCCAACAAGAGGCCGGGGACGAGCAGTACTTC
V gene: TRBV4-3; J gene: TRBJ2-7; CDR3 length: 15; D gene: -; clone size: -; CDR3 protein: CASSRDREPSYEQYF; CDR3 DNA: TGCGCCAGCAGCCGGGATCGGGAGCCCTCTTACGAGCAGTACTTC
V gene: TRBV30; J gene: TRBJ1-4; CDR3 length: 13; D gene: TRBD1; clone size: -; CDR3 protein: CAWDRAGNEKLFF; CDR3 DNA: TGTGCCTGGGACAGGGCGGGTAATGAAAAACTGTTTTTT
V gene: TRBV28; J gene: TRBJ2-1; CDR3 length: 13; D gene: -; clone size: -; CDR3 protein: CASSTGPVDEQFF; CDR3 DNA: TGTGCCAGCAGCACCGGTCCCGTTGATGAGCAGTTCTTC
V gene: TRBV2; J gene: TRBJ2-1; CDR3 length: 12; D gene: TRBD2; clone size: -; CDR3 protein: CASSQTSGEQFF; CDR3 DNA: TGTGCCAGCAGTCAGACTAGCGGAGAGCAGTTCTTC
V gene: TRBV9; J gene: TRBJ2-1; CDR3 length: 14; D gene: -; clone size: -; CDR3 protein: CASSVGNRNHEQFF; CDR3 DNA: TGTGCCAGCAGCGTAGGGAACAGGAACCATGAGCAGTTCTTC
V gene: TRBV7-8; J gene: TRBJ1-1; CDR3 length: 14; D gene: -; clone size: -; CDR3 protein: CASSIRTENTEAFF; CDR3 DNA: TGTGCCAGCAGCATCCGGACAGAAAACACTGAAGCTTTCTTT
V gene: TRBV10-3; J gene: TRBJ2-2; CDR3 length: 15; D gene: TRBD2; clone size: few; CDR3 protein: CAISTGLGDTGELFF; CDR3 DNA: TGTGCCATCAGTACGGGACTAGGAGACACCGGGGAGCTGTTTTTT
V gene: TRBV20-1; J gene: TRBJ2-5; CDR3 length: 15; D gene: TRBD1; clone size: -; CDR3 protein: CSASKGTGGQETQYF; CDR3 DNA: TGCAGTGCTAGTAAGGGGACAGGGGGACAAGAGACCCAGTACTTC
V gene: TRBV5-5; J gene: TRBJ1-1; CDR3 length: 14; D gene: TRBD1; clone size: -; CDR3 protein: CASIRDRNDGEAFF; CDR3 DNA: TGTGCCAGCATTCGGGACAGGAATGACGGTGAAGCTTTCTTT
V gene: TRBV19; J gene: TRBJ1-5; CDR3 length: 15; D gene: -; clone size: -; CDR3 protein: CASSIIGVGNQPQHF; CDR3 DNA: TGTGCCAGTAGTATTATCGGGGTTGGCAATCAGCCCCAGCATTTT
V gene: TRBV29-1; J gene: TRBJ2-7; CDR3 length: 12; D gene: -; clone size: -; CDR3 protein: CSVVLASYEQYF; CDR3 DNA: TGCAGCGTTGTGCTAGCCTCCTACGAGCAGTACTTC
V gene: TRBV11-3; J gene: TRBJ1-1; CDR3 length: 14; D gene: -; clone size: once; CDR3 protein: CASSLARVVTEAFF; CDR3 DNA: TGTGCCAGCAGCTTAGCCAGGGTAGTCACTGAAGCTTTCTTT
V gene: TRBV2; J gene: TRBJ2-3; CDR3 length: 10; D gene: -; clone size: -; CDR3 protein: CASTSDTQYF; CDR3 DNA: TGTGCCAGCACTTCGGATACGCAGTATTTT
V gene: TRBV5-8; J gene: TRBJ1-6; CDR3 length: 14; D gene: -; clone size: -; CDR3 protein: CASSLGGTNSPLHF; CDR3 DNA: TGTGCCAGCAGCTTGGGAGGTACTAATTCACCCCTCCACTTT
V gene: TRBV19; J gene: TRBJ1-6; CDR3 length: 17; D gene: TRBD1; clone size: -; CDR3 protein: CASSLRPGQGAASPLHF; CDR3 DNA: TGTGCCAGTAGTCTTCGACCGGGACAGGGGGCAGCTTCACCCCTCCACTTT
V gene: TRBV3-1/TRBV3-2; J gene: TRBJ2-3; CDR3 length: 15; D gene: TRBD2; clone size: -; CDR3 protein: CASSPGTSETDTQYF; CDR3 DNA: TGTGCCAGCAGCCCCGGGACTAGCGAAACAGATACGCAGTATTTT
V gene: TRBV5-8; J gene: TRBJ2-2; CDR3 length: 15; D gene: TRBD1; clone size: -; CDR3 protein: CASRGDRGGTGELFF; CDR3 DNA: TGTGCCAGCAGAGGGGACAGGGGTGGTACCGGGGAGCTGTTTTTT
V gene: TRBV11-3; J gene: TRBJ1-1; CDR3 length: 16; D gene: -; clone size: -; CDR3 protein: CASSLDPAIVGGRAFF; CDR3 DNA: TGTGCCAGCAGCTTAGACCCGGCGATAGTTGGGGGCAGGGCTTTCTTT
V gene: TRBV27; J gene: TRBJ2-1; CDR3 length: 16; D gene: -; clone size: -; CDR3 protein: CASSLAPGQFPNEQFF; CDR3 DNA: TGTGCCAGCAGTTTAGCCCCCGGACAGTTTCCCAATGAGCAGTTCTTC